This TCR beta chain was retrieved from a study of blood T cell repertoires in COVID-19. The V end was cut by 1 base, the J end by 3 bases, with 7 bases between. Looked up from germline, CDR1 is SEHNR and CDR2 is FQNEAQ (reference sequence). This CDR3 contains 14 residues. The table came from immunoSEQ multiplex PCR; TCRdb's copy has only in-frame clones and leaves some out. Among 80,000 to 130,000 clones listed, roughly 90% were seen once. The sequenced material came from peripheral blood. The chain couples TRBV7-9 to TRBJ2-1, with D possibly being TRBD2 (6 bases). This TCR derives from a woman in her fifties or sixties with acute or convalescent COVID-19. The CDR3 loop is CASSLGGDYNEQFF. CDR3 in DNA: TGTGCCAGCAGCTTAGGCGGGGACTACAATGAGCAGTTCTTC.